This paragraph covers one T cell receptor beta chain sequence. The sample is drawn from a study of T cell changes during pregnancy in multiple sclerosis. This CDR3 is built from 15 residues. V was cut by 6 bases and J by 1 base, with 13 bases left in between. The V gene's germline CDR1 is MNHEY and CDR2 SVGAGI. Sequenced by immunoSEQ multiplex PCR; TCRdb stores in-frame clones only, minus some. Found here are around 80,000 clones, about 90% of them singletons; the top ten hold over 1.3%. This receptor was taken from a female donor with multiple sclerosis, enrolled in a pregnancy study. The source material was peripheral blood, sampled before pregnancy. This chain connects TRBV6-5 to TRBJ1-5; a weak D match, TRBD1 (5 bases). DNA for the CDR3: TGTGCCAGCAGCACGGCAGGGTTCAGCAATCAGCCCCAGCATTTT. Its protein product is CASSTAGFSNQPQHF.